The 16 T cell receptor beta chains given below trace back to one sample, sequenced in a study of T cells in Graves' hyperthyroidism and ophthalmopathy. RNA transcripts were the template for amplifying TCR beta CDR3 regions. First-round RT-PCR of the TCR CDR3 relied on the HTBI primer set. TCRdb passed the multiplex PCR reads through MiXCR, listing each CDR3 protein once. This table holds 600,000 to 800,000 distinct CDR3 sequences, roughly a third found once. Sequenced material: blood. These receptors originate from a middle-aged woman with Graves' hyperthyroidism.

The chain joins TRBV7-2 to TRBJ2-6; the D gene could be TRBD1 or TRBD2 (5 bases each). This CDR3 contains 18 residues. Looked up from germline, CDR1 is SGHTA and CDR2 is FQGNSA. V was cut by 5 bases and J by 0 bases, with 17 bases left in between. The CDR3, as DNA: TGTGCCAGCAGCCCACGGGACCGCCTAGCCTCTGGGGCCAACGTCCTGACTTTC. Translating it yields CASSPRDRLASGANVLTF. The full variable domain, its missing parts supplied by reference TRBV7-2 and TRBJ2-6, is GAGVSQSPSNKVTEKGKDVELRCDPISGHTALYWYRQSLGQGLEFLIYFQGNSAPDKSGLPSDRFSAERTGGSVSTLTIQRTQQEDSAVYLCASSPRDRLASGANVLTFGAGSRLTVL.

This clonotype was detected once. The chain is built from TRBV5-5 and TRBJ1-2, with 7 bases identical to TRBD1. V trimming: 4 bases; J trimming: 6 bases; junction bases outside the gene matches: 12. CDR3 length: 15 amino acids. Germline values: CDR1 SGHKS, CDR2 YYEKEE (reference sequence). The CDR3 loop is CASSAQTGWDHGYTF. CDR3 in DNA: TGTGCCAGCAGCGCGCAGACAGGGTGGGACCATGGCTACACCTTC.

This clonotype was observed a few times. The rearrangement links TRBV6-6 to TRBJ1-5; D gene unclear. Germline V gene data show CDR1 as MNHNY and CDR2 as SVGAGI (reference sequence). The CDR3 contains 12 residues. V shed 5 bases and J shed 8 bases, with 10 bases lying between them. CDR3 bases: TGTGCCAGCAGTCGCCCTGTGGAGCCCCAGCATTTT. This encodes CASSRPVEPQHF.

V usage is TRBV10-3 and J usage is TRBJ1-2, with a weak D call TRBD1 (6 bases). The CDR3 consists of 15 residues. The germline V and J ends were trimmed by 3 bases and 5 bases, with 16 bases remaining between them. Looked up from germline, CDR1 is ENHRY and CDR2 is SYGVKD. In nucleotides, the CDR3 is TGTGCCATCAGTGACGCAGGGGTTCGGGGGTATGGCTACACCTTC. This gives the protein CAISDAGVRGYGYTF.

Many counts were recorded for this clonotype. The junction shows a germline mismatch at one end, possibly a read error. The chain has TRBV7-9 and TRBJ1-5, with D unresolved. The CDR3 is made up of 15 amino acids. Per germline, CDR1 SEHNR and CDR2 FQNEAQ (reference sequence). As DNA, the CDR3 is TGTGCCAGCAGCCTAGCAAGAAATGGTAATCAGCCCCAGCATTTT. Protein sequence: CASSLARNGNQPQHF.

The CDR3 here is CANNTDRDRVFWGDLIIWQPQHF. CDR3 DNA sequence: TGTGCCAACAACACTGACCGGGACAGGGTATTCTGGGGAGATTTGATAATTTGGCAGCCCCAGCATTTT. The V and J genes are TRBV10-3 and TRBJ1-5, with 9 nucleotides matching TRBD1. CDR3 length: 23 amino acids. V gave up 10 bases and J gave up 7 bases; unmatched junction bases: 38. Germline V gene lookup returns CDR1 ENHRY and CDR2 SYGVKD.

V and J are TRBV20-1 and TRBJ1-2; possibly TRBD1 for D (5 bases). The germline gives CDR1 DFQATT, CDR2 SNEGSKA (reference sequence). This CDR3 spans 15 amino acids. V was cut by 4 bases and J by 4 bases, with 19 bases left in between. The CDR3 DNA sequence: TGCAGTGCTACGAAAGGTGGGGCGCGGGGCTATGGCTACACCTTC. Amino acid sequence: CSATKGGARGYGYTF.

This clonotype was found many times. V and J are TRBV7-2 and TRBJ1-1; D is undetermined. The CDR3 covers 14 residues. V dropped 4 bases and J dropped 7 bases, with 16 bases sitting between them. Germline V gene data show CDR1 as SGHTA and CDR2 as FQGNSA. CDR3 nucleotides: TGTGCCAGCAGCTCATATCGGGCACGAAATGAAGCTTTCTTT. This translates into CASSSYRARNEAFF.

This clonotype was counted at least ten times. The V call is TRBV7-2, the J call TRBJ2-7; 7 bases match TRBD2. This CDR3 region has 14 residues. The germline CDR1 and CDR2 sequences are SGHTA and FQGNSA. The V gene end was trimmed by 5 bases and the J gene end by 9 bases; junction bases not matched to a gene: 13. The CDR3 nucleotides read TGTGCCAGCAGCCACGGCGGGAGCCATCAGGGGCAGTACTTC. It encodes CASSHGGSHQGQYF. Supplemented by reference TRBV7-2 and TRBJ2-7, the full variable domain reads GAGVSQSPSNKVTEKGKDVELRCDPISGHTALYWYRQSLGQGLEFLIYFQGNSAPDKSGLPSDRFSAERTGGSVSTLTIQRTQQEDSAVYLCASSHGGSHQGQYFGPGTRLTVT.

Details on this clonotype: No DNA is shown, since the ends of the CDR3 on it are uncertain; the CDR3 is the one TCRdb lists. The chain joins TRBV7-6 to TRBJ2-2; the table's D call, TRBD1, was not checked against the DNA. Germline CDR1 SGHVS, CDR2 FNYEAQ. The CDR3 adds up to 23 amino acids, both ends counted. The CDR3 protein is CASSFYSGANVLTFGAGTGELFF.

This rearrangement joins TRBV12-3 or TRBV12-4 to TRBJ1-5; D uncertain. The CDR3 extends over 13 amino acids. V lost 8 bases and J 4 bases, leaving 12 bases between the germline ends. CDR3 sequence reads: CASHKGPNQPQHF. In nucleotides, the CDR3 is TGTGCCAGCCATAAGGGCCCGAATCAGCCCCAGCATTTT.

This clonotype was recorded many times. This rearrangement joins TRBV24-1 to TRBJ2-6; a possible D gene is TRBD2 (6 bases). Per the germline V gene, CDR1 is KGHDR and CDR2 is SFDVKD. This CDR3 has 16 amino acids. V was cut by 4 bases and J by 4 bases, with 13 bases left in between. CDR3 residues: CATSEPTGVGANVLTF. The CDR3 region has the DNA TGTGCCACCAGTGAGCCTACGGGGGTCGGGGCCAACGTCCTGACTTTC.

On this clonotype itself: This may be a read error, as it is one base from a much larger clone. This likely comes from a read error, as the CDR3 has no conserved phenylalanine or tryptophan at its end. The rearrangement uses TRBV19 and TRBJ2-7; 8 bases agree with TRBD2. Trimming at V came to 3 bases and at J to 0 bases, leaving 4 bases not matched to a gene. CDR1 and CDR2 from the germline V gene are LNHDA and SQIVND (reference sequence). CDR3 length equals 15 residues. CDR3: CASSISSGSSYEQYL. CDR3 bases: TGTGCCAGTAGTATTTCGAGCGGGAGCTCCTACGAGCAGTACCTC.

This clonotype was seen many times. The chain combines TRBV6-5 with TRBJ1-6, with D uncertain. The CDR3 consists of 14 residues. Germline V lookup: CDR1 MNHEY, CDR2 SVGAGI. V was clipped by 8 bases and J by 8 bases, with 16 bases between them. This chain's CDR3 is CASYPRADHSPLHF. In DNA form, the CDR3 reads TGTGCCAGCTACCCCCGGGCGGACCATTCACCCCTCCACTTT.

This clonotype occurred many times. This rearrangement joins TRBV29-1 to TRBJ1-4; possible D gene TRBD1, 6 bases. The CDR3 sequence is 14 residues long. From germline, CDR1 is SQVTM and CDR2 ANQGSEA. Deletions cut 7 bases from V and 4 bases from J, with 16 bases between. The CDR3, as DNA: TGCAGCGCAAGTGCCGGGACACTTAATGAAAAACTGTTTTTT. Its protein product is CSASAGTLNEKLFF. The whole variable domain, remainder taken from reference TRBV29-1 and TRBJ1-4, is SAVISQKPSRDICQRGTSLTIQCQVDSQVTMMFWYRQQPGQSLTLIATANQGSEATYESGFVIDKFPISRPNLTFSTLTVSNMSPEDSSIYLCSASAGTLNEKLFFGSGTQLSVL.

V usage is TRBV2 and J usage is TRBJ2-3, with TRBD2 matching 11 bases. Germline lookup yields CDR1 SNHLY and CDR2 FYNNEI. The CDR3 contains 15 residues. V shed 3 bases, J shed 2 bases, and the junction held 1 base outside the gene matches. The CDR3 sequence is CASSEGLADTDTQYF. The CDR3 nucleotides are TGTGCCAGCAGTGAGGGACTAGCGGACACAGATACGCAGTATTTT.